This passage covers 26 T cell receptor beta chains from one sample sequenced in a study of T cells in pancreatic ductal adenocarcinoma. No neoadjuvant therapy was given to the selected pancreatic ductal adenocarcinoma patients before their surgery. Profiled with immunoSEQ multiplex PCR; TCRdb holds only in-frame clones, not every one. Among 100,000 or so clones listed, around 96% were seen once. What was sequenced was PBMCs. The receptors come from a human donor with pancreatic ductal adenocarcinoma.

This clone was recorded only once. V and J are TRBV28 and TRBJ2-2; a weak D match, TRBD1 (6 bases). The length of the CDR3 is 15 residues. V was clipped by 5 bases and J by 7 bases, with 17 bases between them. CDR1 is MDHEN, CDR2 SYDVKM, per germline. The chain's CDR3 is CASSPRTETGGELFF. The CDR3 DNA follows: TGTGCCAGCAGTCCCCGGACAGAGACGGGCGGGGAGCTGTTTTTT.

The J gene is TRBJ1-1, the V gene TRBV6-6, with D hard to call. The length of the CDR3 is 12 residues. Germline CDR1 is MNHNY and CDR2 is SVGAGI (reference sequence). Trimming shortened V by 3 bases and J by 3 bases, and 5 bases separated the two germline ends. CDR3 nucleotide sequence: TGTGCCAGCAGTTATGCGGACACTGAAGCTTTCTTT. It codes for CASSYADTEAFF.

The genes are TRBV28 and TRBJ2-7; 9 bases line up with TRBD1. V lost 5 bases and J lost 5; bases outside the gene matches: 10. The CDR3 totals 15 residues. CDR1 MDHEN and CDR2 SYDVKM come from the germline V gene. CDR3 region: CASSKLDRGSHEQYF. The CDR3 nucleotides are TGTGCCAGCAGTAAACTGGACAGGGGATCCCACGAGCAGTACTTC.

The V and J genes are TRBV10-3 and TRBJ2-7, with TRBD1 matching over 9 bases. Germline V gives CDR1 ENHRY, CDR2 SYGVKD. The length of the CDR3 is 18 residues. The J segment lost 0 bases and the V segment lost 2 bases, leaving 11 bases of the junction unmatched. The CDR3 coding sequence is TGTGCCATCAGTGAGCCTTTCGGACAGGGGCTTCTCTCCTACGAGCAGTACTTC. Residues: CAISEPFGQGLLSYEQYF.

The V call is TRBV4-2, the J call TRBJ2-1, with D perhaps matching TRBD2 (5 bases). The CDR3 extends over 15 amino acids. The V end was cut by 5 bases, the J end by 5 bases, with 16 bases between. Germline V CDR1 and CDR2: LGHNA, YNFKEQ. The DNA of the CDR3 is TGTGCCAGCAGCAATCTAGCCTCATCCCACAATGAGCAGTTCTTC. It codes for CASSNLASSHNEQFF.

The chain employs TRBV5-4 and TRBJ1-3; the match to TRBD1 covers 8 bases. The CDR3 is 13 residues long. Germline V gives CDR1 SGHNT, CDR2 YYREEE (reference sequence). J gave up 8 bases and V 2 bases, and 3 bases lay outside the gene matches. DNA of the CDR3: TGTGCCAGCAGCTTAGGACAGGGAGACACCATATATTTT. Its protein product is CASSLGQGDTIYF.

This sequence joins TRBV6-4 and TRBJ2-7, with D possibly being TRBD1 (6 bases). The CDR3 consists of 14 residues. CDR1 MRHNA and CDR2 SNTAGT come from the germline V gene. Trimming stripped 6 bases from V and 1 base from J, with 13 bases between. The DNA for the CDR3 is TGTGCCAGCAGAGGACAGACCCAGTCCTACGAGCAGTACTTC. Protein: CASRGQTQSYEQYF.

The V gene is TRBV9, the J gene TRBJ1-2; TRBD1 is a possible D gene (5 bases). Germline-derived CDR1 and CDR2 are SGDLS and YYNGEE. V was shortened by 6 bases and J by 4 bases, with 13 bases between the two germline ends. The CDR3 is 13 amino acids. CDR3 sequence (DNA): TGTGCCAGCAACCCCCCCGGGGGCTATGGCTACACCTTC. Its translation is CASNPPGGYGYTF.

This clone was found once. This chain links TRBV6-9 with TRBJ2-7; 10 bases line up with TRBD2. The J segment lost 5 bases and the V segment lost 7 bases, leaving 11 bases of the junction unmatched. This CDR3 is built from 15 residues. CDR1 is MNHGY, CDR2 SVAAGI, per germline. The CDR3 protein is CASKKAGGPSDEQYF. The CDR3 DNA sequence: TGTGCCAGCAAAAAAGCGGGAGGGCCGAGTGACGAGCAGTACTTC.

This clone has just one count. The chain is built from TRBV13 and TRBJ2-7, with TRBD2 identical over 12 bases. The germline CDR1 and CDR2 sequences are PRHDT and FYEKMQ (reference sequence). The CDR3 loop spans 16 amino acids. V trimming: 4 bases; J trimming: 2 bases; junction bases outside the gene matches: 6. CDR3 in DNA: TGTGCCAGCAGCTCAAGGACTAGCGGGATCGCCTACGAGCAGTACTTC. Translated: CASSSRTSGIAYEQYF.

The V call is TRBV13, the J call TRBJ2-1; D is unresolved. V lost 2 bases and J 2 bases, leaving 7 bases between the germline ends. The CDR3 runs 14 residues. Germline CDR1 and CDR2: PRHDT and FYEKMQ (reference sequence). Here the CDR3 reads CASSLPSTYNEQFF. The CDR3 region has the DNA TGTGCCAGCAGCTTACCCTCTACCTACAATGAGCAGTTCTTC. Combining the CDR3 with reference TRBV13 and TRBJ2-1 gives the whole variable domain AAGVIQSPRHLIKEKRETATLKCYPIPRHDTVYWYQQGPGQDPQFLISFYEKMQSDKGSIPDRFSAQQFSDYHSELNMSSLELGDSALYFCASSLPSTYNEQFFGPGTRLTVL.

The CDR3 loop is CASSLDETDSKAFF. In DNA form, the CDR3 reads TGCGCCAGCAGCTTGGATGAAACGGACAGTAAAGCTTTCTTT. This chain links TRBV5-1 with TRBJ1-1, with D tentatively TRBD1 (6 bases). Germline values: CDR1 SGHRS, CDR2 YFSETQ. V lost 0 bases to trimming and J lost 9 bases, with 15 bases between them. The CDR3 consists of 14 residues.

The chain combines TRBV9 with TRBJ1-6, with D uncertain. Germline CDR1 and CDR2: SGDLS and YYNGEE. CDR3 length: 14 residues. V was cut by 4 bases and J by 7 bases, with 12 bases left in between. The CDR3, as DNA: TGTGCCAGCAGCTCCAGAGCGGGGAATTCACCCCTCCACTTT. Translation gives CASSSRAGNSPLHF.

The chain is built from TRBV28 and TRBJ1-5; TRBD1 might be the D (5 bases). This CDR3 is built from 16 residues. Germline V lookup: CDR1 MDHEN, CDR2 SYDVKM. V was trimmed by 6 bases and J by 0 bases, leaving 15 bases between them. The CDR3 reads CASSLGPGLSNQPQHF. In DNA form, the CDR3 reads TGTGCCAGCAGCCTGGGGCCGGGTCTTAGCAATCAGCCCCAGCATTTT.

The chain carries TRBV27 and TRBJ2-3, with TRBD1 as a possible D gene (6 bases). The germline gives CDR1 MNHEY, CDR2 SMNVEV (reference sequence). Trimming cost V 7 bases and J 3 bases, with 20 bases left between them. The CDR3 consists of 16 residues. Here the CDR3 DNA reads TGTGCCAGCACCAATTACGCGGAAGGGGGTACAGATACGCAGTATTTT. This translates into CASTNYAEGGTDTQYF.

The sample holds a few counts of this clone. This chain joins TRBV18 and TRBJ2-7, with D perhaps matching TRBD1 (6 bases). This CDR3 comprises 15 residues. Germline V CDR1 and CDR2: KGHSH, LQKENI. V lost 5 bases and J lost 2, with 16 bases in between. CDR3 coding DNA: TGTGCCAGCTCAAAACAGGGTTTAGATCCCTACGAGCAGTACTTC. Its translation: CASSKQGLDPYEQYF. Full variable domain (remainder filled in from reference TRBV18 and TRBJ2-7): NAGVMQNPRHLVRRRGQEARLRCSPMKGHSHVYWYRQLPEEGLKFMVYLQKENIIDESGMPKERFSAEFPKEGPSILRIQQVVRGDSAAYFCASSKQGLDPYEQYFGPGTRLTVT.

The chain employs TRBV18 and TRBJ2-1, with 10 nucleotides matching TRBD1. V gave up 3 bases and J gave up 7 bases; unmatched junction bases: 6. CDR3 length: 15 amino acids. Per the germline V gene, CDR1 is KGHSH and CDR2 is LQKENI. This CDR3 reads CASSPQGTGDNEQFF. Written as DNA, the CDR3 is TGTGCCAGCTCACCGCAAGGGACAGGGGATAATGAGCAGTTCTTC.

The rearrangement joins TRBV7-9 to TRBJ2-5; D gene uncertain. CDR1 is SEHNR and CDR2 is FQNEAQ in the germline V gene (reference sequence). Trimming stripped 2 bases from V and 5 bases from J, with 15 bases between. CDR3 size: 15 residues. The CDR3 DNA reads TGTGCCAGCAGCTTATTACAGTCTGGGTTGGAGACCCAGTACTTC. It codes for CASSLLQSGLETQYF.

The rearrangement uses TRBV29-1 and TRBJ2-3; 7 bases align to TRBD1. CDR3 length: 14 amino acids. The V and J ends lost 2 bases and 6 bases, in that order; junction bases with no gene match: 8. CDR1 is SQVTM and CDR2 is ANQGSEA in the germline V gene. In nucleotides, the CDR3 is TGCAGCGTTGAACTCCGACAGGGTACGGATACGCAGTATTTT. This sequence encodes CSVELRQGTDTQYF.

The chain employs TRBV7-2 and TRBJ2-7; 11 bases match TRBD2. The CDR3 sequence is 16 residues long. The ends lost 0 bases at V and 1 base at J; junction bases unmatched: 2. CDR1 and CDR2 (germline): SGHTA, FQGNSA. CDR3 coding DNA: TGTGCCAGCAGCTTAGCCTCTAGCGGGAGGTCCTACGAGCAGTACTTC. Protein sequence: CASSLASSGRSYEQYF.

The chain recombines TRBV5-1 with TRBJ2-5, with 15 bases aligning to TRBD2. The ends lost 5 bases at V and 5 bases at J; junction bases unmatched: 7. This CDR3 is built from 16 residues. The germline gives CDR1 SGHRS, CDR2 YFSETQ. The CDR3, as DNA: TGCGCCAGCAGTCCAGGACTAGCGGGAGGGCCCGAGACCCAGTACTTC. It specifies CASSPGLAGGPETQYF. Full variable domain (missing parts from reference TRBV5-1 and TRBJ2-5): KAGVTQTPRYLIKTRGQQVTLSCSPISGHRSVSWYQQTPGQGLQFLFEYFSETQRNKGNFPGRFSGRQFSNSRSEMNVSTLELGDSALYLCASSPGLAGGPETQYFGPGTRLLVL.

CDR3 amino acids: CASSFVAGGQETQYF. The CDR3, as DNA: TGTGCCAGCAGCTTCGTAGCGGGGGGCCAAGAGACCCAGTACTTC. This sequence joins TRBV5-4 and TRBJ2-5, with 10 bases identical to TRBD2. Germline values: CDR1 SGHNT, CDR2 YYREEE (reference sequence). V gave up 2 bases and J gave up 1 base; unmatched junction bases: 2. This CDR3 comprises 15 residues.

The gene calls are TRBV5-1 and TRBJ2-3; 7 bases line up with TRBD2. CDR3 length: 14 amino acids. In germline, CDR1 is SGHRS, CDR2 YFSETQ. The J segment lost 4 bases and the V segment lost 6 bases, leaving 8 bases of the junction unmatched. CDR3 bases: TGCGCCAGCACCCTAGCGGAGGGCGCAGATACGCAGTATTTT. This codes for CASTLAEGADTQYF.

The CDR3 DNA is TGTGCCAGCAGCTTATCGACACCGATCACTGAAGCTTTCTTT. It specifies CASSLSTPITEAFF. V usage is TRBV7-2 and J usage is TRBJ1-1; no clear D gene. The ends were cut back, 2 bases at V and 4 bases at J, with 11 bases in the middle. Germline CDR1 and CDR2: SGHTA and FQGNSA. This CDR3 region has 14 residues.

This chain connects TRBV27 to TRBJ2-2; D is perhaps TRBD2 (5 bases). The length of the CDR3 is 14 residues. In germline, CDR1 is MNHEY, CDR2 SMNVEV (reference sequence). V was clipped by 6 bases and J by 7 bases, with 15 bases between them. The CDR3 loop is CASSPSAGGGELFF. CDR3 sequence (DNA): TGTGCCAGCAGCCCCTCCGCGGGCGGCGGGGAGCTGTTTTTT.

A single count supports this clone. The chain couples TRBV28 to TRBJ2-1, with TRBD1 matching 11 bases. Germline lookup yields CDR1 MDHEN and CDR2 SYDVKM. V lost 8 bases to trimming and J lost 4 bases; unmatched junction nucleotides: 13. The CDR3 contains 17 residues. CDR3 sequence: CASSSPGGQGAYNEQFF. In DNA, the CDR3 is TGTGCCAGCTCCTCCCCCGGCGGACAGGGGGCATACAATGAGCAGTTCTTC.